In this sample, the clone carrying this T cell receptor beta chain turned up a few times. Its antigen is unidentified. The primer mix had 60 Vbeta and 13 Jbeta primers. Using immunoSEQ multiplex PCR, the repertoire was profiled, and TCRdb retains in-frame clones only, with some absent. Of some 120,000 clones in the sample, roughly 80% were seen once. The sample comes from a study of cytomegalovirus exposure and HLA in healthy donors. Whole-study results and caveats: Being indistinguishable, some V segments were excluded, TRBV6-2 and TRBV6-3 among them. Most of the TCR beta V segments (in an earlier analysis) were productive either about 90% or about 30% of the time. The authors listed 164 TCR beta chains as cytomegalovirus-associated.

The CDR3 runs to 16 residues. V dropped 3 bases and J dropped 0; count of bases not matched to a gene: 4. Germline V lookup: CDR1 SGHNT, CDR2 YYREEE (reference sequence). This TCR came from a man aged 18-30 years in good health and CMV-seropositive. V gene TRBV5-4 combines with J gene TRBJ2-1; 9 nucleotides align to TRBD1. Source material: PBMCs. CDR3 loop: CASSWGQGSSYNEQFF. As DNA, the CDR3 is TGTGCCAGCAGCTGGGGACAGGGAAGCTCCTACAATGAGCAGTTCTTC. The variable domain in full, completed from reference TRBV5-4 and TRBJ2-1, reads ETGVTQSPTHLIKTRGQQVTLRCSSQSGHNTVSWYQQALGQGPQFIFQYYREEENGRGNFPPRFSGLQFPNYSSELNVNALELDDSALYLCASSWGQGSSYNEQFFGPGTRLTVL.